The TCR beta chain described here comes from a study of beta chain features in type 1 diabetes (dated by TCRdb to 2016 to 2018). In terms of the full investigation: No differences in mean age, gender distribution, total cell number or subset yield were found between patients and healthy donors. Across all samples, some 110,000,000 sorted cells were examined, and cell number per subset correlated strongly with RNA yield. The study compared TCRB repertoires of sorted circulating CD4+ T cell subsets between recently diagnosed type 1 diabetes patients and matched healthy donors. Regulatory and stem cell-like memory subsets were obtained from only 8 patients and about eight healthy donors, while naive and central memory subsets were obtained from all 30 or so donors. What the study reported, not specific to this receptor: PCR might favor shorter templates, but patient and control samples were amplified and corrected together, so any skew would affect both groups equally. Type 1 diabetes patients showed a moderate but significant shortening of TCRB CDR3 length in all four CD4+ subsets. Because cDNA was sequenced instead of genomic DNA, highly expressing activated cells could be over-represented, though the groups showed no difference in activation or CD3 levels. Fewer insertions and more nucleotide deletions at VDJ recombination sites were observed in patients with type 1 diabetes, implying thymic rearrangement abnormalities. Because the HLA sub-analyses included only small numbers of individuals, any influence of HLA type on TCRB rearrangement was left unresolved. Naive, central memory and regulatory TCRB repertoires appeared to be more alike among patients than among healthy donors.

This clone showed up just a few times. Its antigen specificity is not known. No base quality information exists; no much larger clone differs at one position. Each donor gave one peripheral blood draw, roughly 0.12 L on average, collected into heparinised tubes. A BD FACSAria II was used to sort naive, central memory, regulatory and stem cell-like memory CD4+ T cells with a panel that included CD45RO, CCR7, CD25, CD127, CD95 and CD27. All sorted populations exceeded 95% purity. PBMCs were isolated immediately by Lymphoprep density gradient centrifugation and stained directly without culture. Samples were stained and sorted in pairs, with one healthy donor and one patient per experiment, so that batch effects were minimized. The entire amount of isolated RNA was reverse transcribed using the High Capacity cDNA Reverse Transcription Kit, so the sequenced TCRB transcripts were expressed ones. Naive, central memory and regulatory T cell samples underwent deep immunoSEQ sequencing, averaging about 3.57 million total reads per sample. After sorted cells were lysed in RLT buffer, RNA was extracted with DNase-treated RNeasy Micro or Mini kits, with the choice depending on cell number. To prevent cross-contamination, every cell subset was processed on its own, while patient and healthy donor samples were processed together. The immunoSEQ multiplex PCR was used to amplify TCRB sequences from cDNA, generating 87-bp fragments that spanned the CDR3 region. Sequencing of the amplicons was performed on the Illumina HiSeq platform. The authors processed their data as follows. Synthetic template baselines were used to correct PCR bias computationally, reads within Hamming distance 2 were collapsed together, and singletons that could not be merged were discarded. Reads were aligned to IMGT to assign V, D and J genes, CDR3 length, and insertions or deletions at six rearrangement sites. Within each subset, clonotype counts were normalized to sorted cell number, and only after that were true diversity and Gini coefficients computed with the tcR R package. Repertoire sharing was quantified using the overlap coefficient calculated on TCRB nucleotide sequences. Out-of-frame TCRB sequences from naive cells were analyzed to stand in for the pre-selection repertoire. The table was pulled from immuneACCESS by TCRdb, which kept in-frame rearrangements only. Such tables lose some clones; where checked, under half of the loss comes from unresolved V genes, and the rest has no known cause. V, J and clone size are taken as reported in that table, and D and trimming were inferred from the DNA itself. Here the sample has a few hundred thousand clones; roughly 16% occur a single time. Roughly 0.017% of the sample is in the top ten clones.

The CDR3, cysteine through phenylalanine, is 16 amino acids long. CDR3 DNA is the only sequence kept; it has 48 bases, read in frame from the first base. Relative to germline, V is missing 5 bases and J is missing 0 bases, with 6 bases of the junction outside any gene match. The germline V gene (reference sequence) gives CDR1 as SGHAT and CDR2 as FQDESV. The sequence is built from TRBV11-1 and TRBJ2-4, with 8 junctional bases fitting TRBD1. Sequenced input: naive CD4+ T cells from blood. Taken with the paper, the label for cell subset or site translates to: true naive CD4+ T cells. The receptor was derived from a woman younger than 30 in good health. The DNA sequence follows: TGTGCCAGCAGCCGAGACAGGGGCGCAGCCAAAAACATTCAGTACTTC. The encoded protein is CASSRDRGAAKNIQYF.